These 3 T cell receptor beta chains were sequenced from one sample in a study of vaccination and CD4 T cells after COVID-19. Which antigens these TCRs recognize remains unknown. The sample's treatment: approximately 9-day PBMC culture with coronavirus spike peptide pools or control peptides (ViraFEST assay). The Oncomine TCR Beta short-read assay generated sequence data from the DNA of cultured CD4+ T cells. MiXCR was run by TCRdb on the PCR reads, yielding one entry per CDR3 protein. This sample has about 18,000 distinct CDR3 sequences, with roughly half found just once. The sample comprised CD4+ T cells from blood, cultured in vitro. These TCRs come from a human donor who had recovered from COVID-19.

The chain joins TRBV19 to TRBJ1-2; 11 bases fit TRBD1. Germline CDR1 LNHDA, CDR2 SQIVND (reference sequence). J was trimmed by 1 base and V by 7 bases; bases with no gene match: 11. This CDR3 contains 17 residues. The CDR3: CASTPGQGVEGNYGYTF. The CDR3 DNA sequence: TGTGCCAGTACCCCGGGACAGGGGGTCGAGGGTAACTATGGCTACACCTTC.

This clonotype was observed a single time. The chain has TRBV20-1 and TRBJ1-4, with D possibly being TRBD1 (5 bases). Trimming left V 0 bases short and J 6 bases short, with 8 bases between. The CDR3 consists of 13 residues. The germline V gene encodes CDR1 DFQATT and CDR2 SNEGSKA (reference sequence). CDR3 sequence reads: CSARDRTYEKLFF. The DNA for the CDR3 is TGCAGTGCTAGAGATCGGACATATGAAAAACTGTTTTTT.

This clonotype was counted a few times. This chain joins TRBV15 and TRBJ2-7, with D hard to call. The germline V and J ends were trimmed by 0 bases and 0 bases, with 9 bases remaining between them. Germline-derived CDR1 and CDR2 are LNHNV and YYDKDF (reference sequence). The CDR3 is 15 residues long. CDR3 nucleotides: TGTGCCACCAGCAGAGATTTACAGATCTCCTACGAGCAGTACTTC. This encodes CATSRDLQISYEQYF.